These 28 T cell receptor beta chains originate from one sample sequenced in a study of T cell responses to AZD1222 COVID-19 vaccine. Assay used: immunoSEQ multiplex PCR; TCRdb lists only in-frame clones, some missing. The sample gives approximately 92,000 clones, approximately 91% of which show up once; 7.5% is in the top ten. The material was peripheral blood, obtained on day 0 of AZD1222 vaccination. All receptors derive from an adult in good health.

CDR3 residues: CASAITGSRNYGYTF. The CDR3 coding sequence is TGCGCCAGCGCGATAACAGGGTCCCGAAACTATGGCTACACCTTC. This chain links TRBV5-1 with TRBJ1-2; maybe TRBD1 (6 bases). V was cut by 7 bases and J by 2 bases, with 18 bases left in between. Germline CDR1 and CDR2: SGHRS and YFSETQ. This CDR3 spans 15 amino acids. Filled out from reference TRBV5-1 and TRBJ1-2, the complete variable domain reads KAGVTQTPRYLIKTRGQQVTLSCSPISGHRSVSWYQQTPGQGLQFLFEYFSETQRNKGNFPGRFSGRQFSNSRSEMNVSTLELGDSALYLCASAITGSRNYGYTFGSGTRLTVV.

The chain uses TRBV5-1 and TRBJ2-7; TRBD2 agrees at 10 bases. Trimming cost V 2 bases and J 7 bases; bases outside gene matches: 6. The CDR3 sequence is 14 residues long. Germline values: CDR1 SGHRS, CDR2 YFSETQ. The CDR3 spells CASSFSGGYREQYF. CDR3 DNA: TGCGCCAGCAGCTTTAGCGGGGGGTACCGGGAGCAGTACTTC.

This sequence joins TRBV3-1 (or the pseudogene TRBV3-2) and TRBJ1-2; 7 positions agree with TRBD1. Unmatched junction bases numbered 9, after V lost 1 base and J lost 10 bases. The CDR3 extends over 14 amino acids. Germline assignment: CDR1 LGHDT and CDR2 YNNKEL (reference sequence). Written as DNA, the CDR3 is TGTGCCAGCAGCCAAGGGGGGGGGACAGTTCCCTACACCTTC. It translates to CASSQGGGTVPYTF.

The chain carries TRBV7-3 and TRBJ2-1; maybe TRBD2 (6 bases). The CDR3 runs to 17 residues. The V end lost 1 base, the J end lost 6 bases, and 19 bases lay between the germline ends. Germline CDR1 reads SGHTA; CDR2 reads FQGTGA. CDR3 amino acids: CASSLRAGRNYPNEQFF. CDR3 nucleotide sequence: TGTGCCAGCAGCTTAAGGGCGGGGAGAAATTACCCCAATGAGCAGTTCTTC. The full variable domain, rest sourced from reference TRBV7-3 and TRBJ2-1, is GAGVSQTPSNKVTEKGKYVELRCDPISGHTALYWYRQSLGQGPEFLIYFQGTGAADDSGLPNDRFFAVRPEGSVSTLKIQRTERGDSAVYLCASSLRAGRNYPNEQFFGPGTRLTVL.

The chain employs TRBV14 and TRBJ1-1; D is unresolved. This CDR3 has 13 residues. V shed 3 bases and J shed 10 bases, with 15 bases lying between them. Germline CDR1 is SGHDN and CDR2 is FVKESK. The CDR3 nucleotides read TGTGCCAGCAGCCAGTCCAGATCGGGAGGAGCTTTCTTT. Protein product: CASSQSRSGGAFF.

The CDR3 DNA reads as TGTGCCAGTGGGGGGACGACAGGAGGAGGTGAAAAACTGTTTTTT. Its translation: CASGGTTGGGEKLFF. The chain links TRBV19 to TRBJ1-4; D might be TRBD1 (6 bases). V was shortened by 8 bases and J by 7 bases, with 20 bases between the two germline ends. The germline V gene has CDR1 LNHDA and CDR2 SQIVND (reference sequence). This CDR3 comprises 15 residues. Combining the CDR3 with reference TRBV19 and TRBJ1-4 gives the whole variable domain DGGITQSPKYLFRKEGQNVTLSCEQNLNHDAMYWYRQDPGQGLRLIYYSQIVNDFQKGDIAEGYSVSREKKESFPLTVTSAQKNPTAFYLCASGGTTGGGEKLFFGSGTQLSVL.

The table lists this clone with a count of one. This chain uses TRBV7-9 with TRBJ2-5; 10 bases are shared with TRBD2. Germline CDR1 SEHNR, CDR2 FQNEAQ (reference sequence). This CDR3 is built from 15 residues. Trimming removed 8 bases from V and 5 bases from J; junction bases left unmatched: 11. The CDR3 DNA follows: TGTGCCAGCCTGGGAGCGGGAGGGCCCAGGGAGACCCAGTACTTC. The encoded protein is CASLGAGGPRETQYF.

The chain is built from TRBV19 and TRBJ1-5; D uncertain. The V gene lost 2 bases and the J gene lost 0 bases, with 23 bases spanning the gap. Germline V gives CDR1 LNHDA, CDR2 SQIVND (reference sequence). The CDR3 length is 20 residues. The CDR3 spells CASSIITLLFEDYSNQPQHF. Here the CDR3 DNA reads TGTGCCAGTAGTATAATCACCCTCCTTTTCGAAGATTATAGCAATCAGCCCCAGCATTTT.

The chain couples TRBV5-5 to TRBJ1-5, with D maybe TRBD1 (6 bases). CDR1 and CDR2 from the germline V gene are SGHKS and YYEKEE (reference sequence). V shed 2 bases and J shed 5 bases, with 8 bases lying between them. The CDR3 is 13 amino acids. For the CDR3, the DNA is TGTGCCAGCAGCTTCCGACAGGATCAGCCCCAGCATTTT. This gives the protein CASSFRQDQPQHF.

The chain couples TRBV4-1 to TRBJ1-1; D gene unclear. The CDR3 runs 12 residues. The germline V gene has CDR1 MGHRA and CDR2 YSYEKL. Trimming cost V 0 bases and J 4 bases, with 3 bases left between them. CDR3 sequence (DNA): TGCGCCAGCAGCCAAGACGGCACTGAAGCTTTCTTT. It encodes CASSQDGTEAFF.

The genes are TRBV5-5 and TRBJ1-4; D gene ambiguous. The CDR3 length is 14 residues. CDR1 SGHKS and CDR2 YYEKEE come from the germline V gene (reference sequence). V was clipped by 1 base and J by 8 bases, with 12 bases between them. CDR3 in amino acids: CASSLTELREKLFF. CDR3 nucleotides: TGTGCCAGCAGCTTGACTGAGTTAAGGGAAAAACTGTTTTTT.

This sequence joins TRBV10-3 and TRBJ1-6; a possible D gene is TRBD1 (5 bases). CDR3 length: 14 residues. Trimming shortened V by 7 bases and J by 8 bases, and 15 bases separated the two germline ends. CDR1 and CDR2 (germline): ENHRY, SYGVKD. The CDR3 bases are TGTGCCATCAAGCAGGGTCCCTCCGATTCACCCCTCCACTTT. This codes for CAIKQGPSDSPLHF.

J is TRBJ2-5 and V is TRBV11-2; 8 nucleotides agree with TRBD2. Losses at the gene ends were 7 bases for V and 5 bases for J; bases not matched to a gene: 6. Germline-derived CDR1 and CDR2 are SGHAT and FQNNGV. CDR3 length: 13 amino acids. The CDR3 DNA sequence: TGTGCCAGCAAGATATCGGGGGGGGAGACCCAGTACTTC. This gives the protein CASKISGGETQYF.

V and J are TRBV4-3 and TRBJ1-5; no clear D. Trimming cost V 3 bases and J 3 bases, with 3 bases left between them. Germline V gene lookup returns CDR1 LGHNA and CDR2 YSLEER. The CDR3 extends over 12 amino acids. CDR3 in amino acids: CASSQVNQPQHF. CDR3 DNA: TGCGCCAGCAGCCAGGTCAATCAGCCCCAGCATTTT.

This clone was detected only once. This chain connects TRBV4-3 to TRBJ1-4; maybe TRBD1 (6 bases). Germline CDR1 is LGHNA and CDR2 is YSLEER. This CDR3 contains 15 residues. Between the trimmed V and J ends, which lost 1 base and 8 bases, there was a span of 14 bases. This chain's CDR3 is CASSQGNDRREKLFF. CDR3 nucleotide sequence: TGCGCCAGCAGCCAAGGGAACGACAGGCGGGAAAAACTGTTTTTT.

This clone was observed once. The chain has TRBV14 and TRBJ1-2; D uncertain. The ends were cut back, 0 bases at V and 3 bases at J, with 17 bases in the middle. Germline CDR1 SGHDN, CDR2 FVKESK. The CDR3 loop spans 17 amino acids. CDR3 amino acids: CASSQDLEGWNYYGYTF. CDR3 DNA sequence: TGTGCCAGCAGCCAAGATCTTGAGGGTTGGAACTACTATGGCTACACCTTC.

The chain joins TRBV28 to TRBJ1-2; D not certain. The CDR3 runs to 11 residues. V was clipped by 8 bases and J by 8 bases, with 12 bases between them. Per germline, CDR1 MDHEN and CDR2 SYDVKM. The DNA for the CDR3 is TGTGCCAGCCATAATCGGGGAGGCTACACCTTC. Translation gives CASHNRGGYTF.

The rearrangement links TRBV6-5 to TRBJ1-1; no clear D gene. Trimming removed 6 bases from V and 0 bases from J, with 11 bases in between. The length of the CDR3 is 14 residues. Germline V CDR1 and CDR2: MNHEY, SVGAGI. The CDR3 sequence is CASRNYGMNTEAFF. CDR3 in DNA: TGTGCCAGCAGAAACTATGGGATGAACACTGAAGCTTTCTTT.

This clone was seen only a few times. J is TRBJ2-1 and V is TRBV14, with D unclear. V dropped 7 bases and J dropped 4 bases, with 14 bases sitting between them. Germline CDR1 SGHDN, CDR2 FVKESK. There are 14 residues in the CDR3. The CDR3 is CASTPGALYNEQFF. In DNA, the CDR3 is TGTGCCAGCACCCCTGGAGCGTTGTACAATGAGCAGTTCTTC.

CDR3 in DNA: TGCGCCAGCAGCCAACCCGAGGGACTAGCGGGGGGGCGGCCGGAGACCCAGTACTTC. Amino acid sequence: CASSQPEGLAGGRPETQYF. V usage is TRBV4-1 and J usage is TRBJ2-5; 16 positions match TRBD2. V was pared by 2 bases and J by 5 bases, with 11 bases of the junction left unmatched. CDR3 size: 19 residues. The germline CDR1 and CDR2 sequences are MGHRA and YSYEKL.

The rearrangement links TRBV7-2 to TRBJ1-5, with 7 bases fitting TRBD1. CDR3 size: 16 residues. The V segment lost 2 bases and the J segment 0 bases; nucleotides outside the gene matches: 4. Germline V CDR1 and CDR2: SGHTA, FQGNSA. The CDR3 loop is CASSLRTGISNQPQHF. The CDR3 nucleotides are TGTGCCAGCAGCTTAAGGACAGGCATTAGCAATCAGCCCCAGCATTTT.

CDR3 residues: CASSPKGPTYNEQFF. In DNA form, the CDR3 reads TGTGCCAGCTCACCTAAGGGTCCGACCTACAATGAGCAGTTCTTC. The V call is TRBV18, the J call TRBJ2-1; D not resolved. This CDR3 comprises 15 residues. Germline V gene sequence: CDR1 KGHSH, CDR2 LQKENI. Trimming took 3 bases from V and 2 from J, leaving 11 bases between them.

This chain connects TRBV27 to TRBJ1-2, with unresolved D. The germline CDR1 and CDR2 sequences are MNHEY and SMNVEV (reference sequence). CDR3 length: 13 residues. Trimming left V 6 bases short and J 0 bases short, with 8 bases between. The CDR3 loop is CASRAKANYGYTF. In DNA, the CDR3 is TGTGCCAGCAGGGCTAAAGCTAACTATGGCTACACCTTC.

In the case of this clone: Sequence at one end of the junction differs from germline and may be a read error. The chain employs TRBV7-7 and TRBJ1-5; TRBD1 might be the D (6 bases). The CDR3 consists of 15 residues. Germline loops: CDR1 SSHAT, CDR2 FNYEAQ (reference sequence). DNA for the CDR3: TGTGCTAGCAGCCCAGGGGCCCAAAAAGAGTGGCCCCAGCATTTT. This gives the protein CASSPGAQKEWPQHF.

V gene TRBV7-8 combines with J gene TRBJ2-2; 7 bases are a match to TRBD1. V dropped 3 bases and J dropped 4; count of bases not matched to a gene: 2. The germline CDR1 and CDR2 sequences are SGHVS and FQNEAQ. The CDR3 loop spans 14 amino acids. Written as DNA, the CDR3 is TGTGCCAGCAGCTTGACAGGGACCACCGGGGAGCTGTTTTTT. This codes for CASSLTGTTGELFF. Variable domain in full (rest from reference TRBV7-8 and TRBJ2-2): GAGVSQSPRYKVAKRGQDVALRCDPISGHVSLFWYQQALGQGPEFLTYFQNEAQLDKSGLPSDRFFAERPEGSVSTLKIQRTQQEDSAVYLCASSLTGTTGELFFGEGSRLTVL.

This clone was seen a few times. The chain is built from TRBV28 and TRBJ1-1; D gene unclear. CDR1 is MDHEN, CDR2 SYDVKM, per germline. This CDR3 spans 15 amino acids. V was trimmed by 1 base and J by 1 base, leaving 10 bases between them. CDR3 sequence: CASSLYRGANTEAFF. In nucleotides, the CDR3 is TGTGCCAGCAGTTTATATCGGGGAGCGAACACTGAAGCTTTCTTT.

Only one count was recorded for this clone. The rearrangement uses TRBV11-2 and TRBJ1-1; 8 bases are shared with TRBD1. The CDR3 contains 17 residues. V lost 5 bases and J lost 1; bases outside the gene matches: 12. In germline, CDR1 is SGHAT, CDR2 FQNNGV. CDR3 region: CASSILPGQDPNTEAFF. The CDR3 DNA reads as TGTGCCAGCAGCATCCTGCCGGGACAGGACCCGAACACTGAAGCTTTCTTT.

This chain links TRBV4-2 with TRBJ1-1; D gene ambiguous. Trimming cost V 4 bases and J 1 base, with 10 bases left between them. Per germline, CDR1 LGHNA and CDR2 YNFKEQ. The CDR3 extends over 14 amino acids. The chain's CDR3 is CASSLEDENTEAFF. The CDR3 DNA reads as TGTGCCAGCAGCCTCGAAGATGAGAACACTGAAGCTTTCTTT.